This T cell receptor beta chain is drawn from a study of shared clonotypes between healthy human individuals. V was trimmed by 0 bases and J by 1 base, leaving 9 bases between them. The CDR3 extends over 15 amino acids. Germline CDR1 LNHNV, CDR2 YYDKDF (reference sequence). CD45RO-negative cells were positively selected for CCR7, leaving out terminally differentiated effector memory CD45RA+ cells. Some clones are missing from TCRdb's copy, which holds only in-frame ones; the method was immunoSEQ multiplex PCR. The sample holds some 2,000,000 clones, around 96% seen once. This sequence was found in a man between 18 and 29 years old in good health. The chain employs TRBV15 and TRBJ1-1; the D gene is possibly TRBD1 (5 bases). What was sequenced was naive CD8+ T cells sorted from blood. CDR3 residues: CATSRDLGPNTEAFF. CDR3 in DNA: TGTGCCACCAGCAGAGATTTGGGGCCGAACACTGAAGCTTTCTTT.